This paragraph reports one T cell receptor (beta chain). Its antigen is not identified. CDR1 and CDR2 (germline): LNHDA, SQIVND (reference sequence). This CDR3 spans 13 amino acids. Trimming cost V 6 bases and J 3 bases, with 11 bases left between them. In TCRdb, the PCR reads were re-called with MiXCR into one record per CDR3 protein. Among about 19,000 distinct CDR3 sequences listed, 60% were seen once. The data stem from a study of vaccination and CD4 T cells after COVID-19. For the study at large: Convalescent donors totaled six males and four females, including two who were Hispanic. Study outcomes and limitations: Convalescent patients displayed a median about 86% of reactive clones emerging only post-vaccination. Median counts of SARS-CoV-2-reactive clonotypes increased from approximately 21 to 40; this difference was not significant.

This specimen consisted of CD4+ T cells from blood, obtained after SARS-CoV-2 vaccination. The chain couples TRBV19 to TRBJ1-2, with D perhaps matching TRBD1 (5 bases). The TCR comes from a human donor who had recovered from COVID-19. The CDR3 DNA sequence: TGTGCCAGTAGCTACACAGGAGACTATGGCTACACCTTC. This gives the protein CASSYTGDYGYTF.